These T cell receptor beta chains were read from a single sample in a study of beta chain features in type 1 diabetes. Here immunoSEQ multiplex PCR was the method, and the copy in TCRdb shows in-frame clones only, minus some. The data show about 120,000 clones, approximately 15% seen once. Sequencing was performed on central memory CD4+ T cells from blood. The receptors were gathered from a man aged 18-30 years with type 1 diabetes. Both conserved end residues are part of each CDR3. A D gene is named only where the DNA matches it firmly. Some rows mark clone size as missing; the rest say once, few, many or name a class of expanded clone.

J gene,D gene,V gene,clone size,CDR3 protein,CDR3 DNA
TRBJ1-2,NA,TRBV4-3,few,CASSQGHSSYGYTF,TGCGCCAGCAGCCAAGGGCACAGCTCTTATGGCTACACCTTC
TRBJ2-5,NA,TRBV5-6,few,CASSLRSLQETQYF,TGTGCCAGCAGCCTCAGGTCTCTCCAAGAGACCCAGTACTTC
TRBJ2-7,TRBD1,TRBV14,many,CASSQAGTGLGEQYF,TGTGCCAGCAGCCAAGCAGGGACAGGGTTGGGCGAGCAGTACTTC
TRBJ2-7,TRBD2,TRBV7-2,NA,CASSPRLAGGYEQYF,TGTGCCAGCAGCCCGAGACTAGCGGGGGGCTACGAGCAGTACTTC
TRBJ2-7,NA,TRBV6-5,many,CASSYYGASYEQYF,TGTGCCAGCAGTTACTATGGGGCATCCTACGAGCAGTACTTC
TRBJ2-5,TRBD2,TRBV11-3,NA,CASSPTSGEGQETQYF,TGTGCCAGCAGCCCGACTAGCGGGGAAGGCCAAGAGACCCAGTACTTC
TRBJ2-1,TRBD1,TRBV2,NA,CASNSGQGIYNEQFF,TGTGCCAGCAATTCGGGACAGGGTATTTACAATGAGCAGTTCTTC
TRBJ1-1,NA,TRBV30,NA,CAWSVGGNTEAFF,TGTGCCTGGAGTGTAGGAGGGAACACTGAAGCTTTCTTT
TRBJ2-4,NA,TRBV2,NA,CATTRTFLAKNIQYF,TGTGCCACGACTCGGACTTTTCTAGCCAAAAACATTCAGTACTTC
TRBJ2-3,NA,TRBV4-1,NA,CASSRGPWGQDTQYF,TGCGCCAGCAGCCGAGGACCTTGGGGGCAGGATACGCAGTATTTT
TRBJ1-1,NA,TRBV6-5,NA,CASSLEGGGTEAFF,TGTGCCAGCAGCCTTGAGGGGGGCGGCACTGAAGCTTTCTTT
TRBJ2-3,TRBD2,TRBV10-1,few,CASSATSGMADTQYF,TGCGCCAGCAGTGCGACTAGCGGGATGGCAGATACGCAGTATTTT
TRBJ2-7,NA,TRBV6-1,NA,CASSVALSGTPYEQYF,TGTGCCAGCAGTGTCGCCCTAAGCGGCACACCCTACGAGCAGTACTTC
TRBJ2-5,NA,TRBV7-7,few,CARYETQYF,TGTGCTAGATATGAGACCCAGTACTTC
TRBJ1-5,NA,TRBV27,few,CASSSLGGNQPQHF,TGTGCCAGCAGTTCACTTGGGGGCAATCAGCCCCAGCATTTT
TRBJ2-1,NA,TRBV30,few,CAWSPRYVGQFF,TGTGCCTGGAGTCCCCGATACGTAGGGCAGTTCTTC
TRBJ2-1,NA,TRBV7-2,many,CASSRTGVEQFF,TGTGCCAGCAGCCGAACGGGGGTCGAGCAGTTCTTC
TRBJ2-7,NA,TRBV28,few,CASSLGGDREYEQYF,TGTGCCAGCAGTTTAGGAGGTGATCGGGAATACGAGCAGTACTTC
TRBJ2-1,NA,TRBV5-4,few,CASSSQGQVLNEQFF,TGTGCCAGCAGCTCCCAGGGACAAGTCCTCAATGAGCAGTTCTTC
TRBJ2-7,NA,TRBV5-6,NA,CASSWALEDEQYF,TGTGCCAGCAGCTGGGCCCTGGAGGACGAGCAGTACTTC
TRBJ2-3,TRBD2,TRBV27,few,CASIKTSGSNQIRRDTQYF,TGTGCCAGCATTAAAACTAGCGGGAGTAACCAAATTCGCAGAGATACGCAGTATTTT
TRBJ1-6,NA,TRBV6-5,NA,CASSFVGRNNSPLHF,TGTGCCAGCAGTTTCGTGGGACGGAATAATTCACCCCTCCACTTT
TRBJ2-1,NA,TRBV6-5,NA,CASTGPNEQFF,TGTGCCAGCACGGGGCCTAATGAGCAGTTCTTC
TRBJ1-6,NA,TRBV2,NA,CASSVTDGNNSPLHF,TGTGCCAGCAGTGTAACCGACGGGAATAATTCACCCCTCCACTTT
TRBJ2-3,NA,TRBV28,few,CASSLGTRGIDTQYF,TGTGCCAGCAGTTTAGGAACTAGGGGAATAGATACGCAGTATTTT
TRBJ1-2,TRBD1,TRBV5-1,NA,CASSLATSGQGTNYGYTF,TGCGCCAGCAGCTTGGCTACCTCGGGACAGGGAACGAACTATGGCTACACCTTC
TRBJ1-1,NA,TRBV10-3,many,CAIEDSNTEAFF,TGTGCCATCGAGGACAGTAACACTGAAGCTTTCTTT
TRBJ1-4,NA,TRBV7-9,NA,CASSFAGGDEKLFF,TGTGCCAGCAGCTTCGCGGGGGGCGATGAAAAACTGTTTTTT
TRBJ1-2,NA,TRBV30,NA,CAWSVRGMAPSGYTF,TGTGCCTGGAGTGTAAGGGGAATGGCACCGTCCGGCTACACCTTC
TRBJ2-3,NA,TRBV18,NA,CASSPTGDTQYF,TGTGCCAGCTCACCTACCGGGGATACGCAGTATTTT
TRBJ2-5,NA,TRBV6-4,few,CASPLGGNEIQETQYF,TGTGCCAGCCCCTTGGGCGGGAACGAAATCCAAGAGACCCAGTACTTC
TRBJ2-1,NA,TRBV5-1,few,CASSLEDSSYNEQFF,TGCGCCAGCAGCTTGGAGGACAGTTCCTACAATGAGCAGTTCTTC
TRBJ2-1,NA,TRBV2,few,CASSVFGGLGNEQFF,TGTGCCAGCAGTGTCTTCGGGGGCCTGGGCAATGAGCAGTTCTTC
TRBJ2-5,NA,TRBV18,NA,CASSPGLYQETQYF,TGTGCCAGCTCACCGGGACTGTACCAAGAGACCCAGTACTTC
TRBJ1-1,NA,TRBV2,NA,CASGRQANTEAFF,TGTGCCAGCGGGAGGCAGGCTAACACTGAAGCTTTCTTT
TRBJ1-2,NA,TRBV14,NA,CASSQDVNYGYTF,TGTGCCAGCAGCCAAGACGTAAACTATGGCTACACCTTC
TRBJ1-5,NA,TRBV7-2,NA,CASSLVRGGNQPQHF,TGTGCCAGCAGCTTAGTGAGGGGTGGCAATCAGCCCCAGCATTTT
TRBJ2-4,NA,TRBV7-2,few,CASSGTGQNIQYF,TGTGCCAGCAGCGGGACGGGGCAAAACATTCAGTACTTC
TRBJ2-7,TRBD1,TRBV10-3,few,CAISDTDRSYEQYF,TGTGCCATCAGTGATACGGACAGGTCCTACGAGCAGTACTTC
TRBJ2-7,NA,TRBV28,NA,CASRGGSYEQYF,TGTGCCAGCAGGGGGGGCTCCTACGAGCAGTACTTC
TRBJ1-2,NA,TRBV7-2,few,CASSPGRNDGYTF,TGTGCCAGCAGCCCAGGGAGGAATGATGGCTACACCTTC
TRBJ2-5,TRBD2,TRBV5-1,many,CASKKTGLAGGQETQYF,TGCGCCAGCAAGAAAACGGGACTAGCGGGCGGACAAGAGACCCAGTACTTC
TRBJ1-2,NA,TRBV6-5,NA,CASSYDRQAVTF,TGTGCCAGCAGTTACGACAGACAGGCTGTGACCTTC
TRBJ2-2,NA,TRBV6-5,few,CASSEVRGHEF,TGTGCCAGCAGTGAGGTTAGGGGACACGAATTT
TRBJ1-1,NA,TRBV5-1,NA,CASSIGSNTEAFF,TGCGCCAGCAGCATCGGCTCGAACACTGAAGCTTTCTTT
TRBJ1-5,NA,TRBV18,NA,CASSVGTAENQPQHF,TGTGCCAGCTCAGTCGGGACGGCTGAGAATCAGCCCCAGCATTTT
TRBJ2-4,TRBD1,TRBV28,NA,CASSQGAENIQYF,TGTGCCAGCAGCCAGGGGGCGGAAAACATTCAGTACTTC
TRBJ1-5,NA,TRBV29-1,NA,CSVETGTNQPQHF,TGCAGCGTTGAAACAGGGACCAATCAGCCCCAGCATTTT
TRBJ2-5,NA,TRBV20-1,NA,CSARGSETQYF,TGCAGTGCTAGAGGTTCAGAGACCCAGTACTTC
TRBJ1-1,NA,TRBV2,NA,CASALGGTGTEAFF,TGTGCCAGCGCCCTCGGGGGGACGGGCACTGAAGCTTTCTTT